The 2 T cell receptor beta chains in this list originate from one sample, sequenced in a study of PD-L1 blockade in urothelial cancer. Time point noted: pretreatment peripheral blood. Libraries were prepared by immunoSEQ multiplex PCR; TCRdb keeps only in-frame clonotypes and omits some of them. The table lists about 63,000 clones, 75% to 85% of them singletons. The starting material was PBMCs, obtained around atezolizumab (anti-PD-L1) treatment. The receptors come from a man between 65 and 85 years old with urothelial cancer.

The chain couples TRBV7-2 to TRBJ1-4; D possibly corresponds to TRBD1 (5 bases). V was trimmed by 8 bases and J by 8 bases, leaving 27 bases between them. CDR1 SGHTA and CDR2 FQGNSA come from the germline V gene. CDR3 length: 17 residues. The CDR3 loop reads CASCLMGGGSGGEKLFF. The DNA for the CDR3 is TGTGCCAGCTGTCTGATGGGGGGAGGGAGCGGCGGGGAAAAACTGTTTTTT.

The chain carries TRBV30 and TRBJ2-1; unclear D gene. This CDR3 spans 11 amino acids. The ends were cut back, 4 bases at V and 2 bases at J, with 3 bases in the middle. CDR1 and CDR2 (germline): GTSNPN, SVGIG (reference sequence). The CDR3 is CAWTAYNEQFF. CDR3 nucleotides: TGTGCCTGGACAGCCTACAATGAGCAGTTCTTC.